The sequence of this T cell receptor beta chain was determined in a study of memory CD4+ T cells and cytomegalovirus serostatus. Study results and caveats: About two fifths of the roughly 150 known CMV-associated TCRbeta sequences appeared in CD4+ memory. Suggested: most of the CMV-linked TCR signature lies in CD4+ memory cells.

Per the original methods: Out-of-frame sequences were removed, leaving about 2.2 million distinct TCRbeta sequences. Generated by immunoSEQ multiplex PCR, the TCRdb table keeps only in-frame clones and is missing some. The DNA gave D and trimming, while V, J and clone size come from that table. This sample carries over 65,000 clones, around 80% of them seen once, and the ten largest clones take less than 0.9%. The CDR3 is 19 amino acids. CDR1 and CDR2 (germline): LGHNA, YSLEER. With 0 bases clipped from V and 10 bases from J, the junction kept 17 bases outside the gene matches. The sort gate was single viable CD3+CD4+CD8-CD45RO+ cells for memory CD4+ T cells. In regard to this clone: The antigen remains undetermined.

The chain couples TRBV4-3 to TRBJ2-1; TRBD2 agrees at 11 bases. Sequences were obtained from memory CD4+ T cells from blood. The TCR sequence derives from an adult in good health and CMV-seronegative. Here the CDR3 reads CASSQDSGWGLAGGPEQFF. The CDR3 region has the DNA TGCGCCAGCAGCCAAGATTCGGGCTGGGGGCTAGCGGGGGGACCAGAGCAGTTCTTC.